The 25 T cell receptor beta chains below all came from one sample that was sequenced in a study of T cells in Graves' hyperthyroidism and ophthalmopathy. TCR beta CDR3 region amplification was performed from RNA transcripts. The HTBI primer set served for first-round RT-PCR of the TCR CDR3. TCRdb fed the multiplex PCR reads into MiXCR, producing one record per CDR3 protein. The sample includes 300,000 to 400,000 distinct CDR3 sequences, about 14% of them seen just once. The sequenced sample consisted of blood. All receptors come from a woman aged 30 to 39 with Graves' ophthalmopathy.

This clonotype was detected ten times or more. In nucleotides, the CDR3 is TGCAGCGTGCGGGGGATAACGGGTCGGTCCTACGAGCAGTACTTC. Encoded protein: CSVRGITGRSYEQYF. This chain links TRBV29-1 with TRBJ2-7; 7 nucleotides align to TRBD2. CDR1 and CDR2 from the germline V gene are SQVTM and ANQGSEA. This CDR3 comprises 15 residues. Trimming took 6 bases from V and 1 from J; bases not matched to a gene: 12.

In this sample, this clonotype turned up many times. V usage is TRBV2 and J usage is TRBJ1-2; D not resolved. Germline CDR1 and CDR2: SNHLY and FYNNEI. V gave up 1 base and J gave up 2 bases, with 8 bases separating them. The CDR3 is made up of 14 amino acids. CDR3 sequence: CASSEVSSNYGYTF. CDR3 DNA: TGTGCCAGCAGTGAAGTATCGTCCAACTATGGCTACACCTTC.

On this clonotype itself: Possible read error: a much larger clone is one base away. The chain combines TRBV7-3 with TRBJ1-1, with a possible D match to TRBD1 (5 bases). CDR3 length: 13 residues. From germline, CDR1 is SGHTA and CDR2 FQGTGA. CDR3 in DNA: TGTGCCAGTTCATCACAGGACCACACTGAAGTTTTCTTT. Amino acid sequence: CASSSQDHTEVFF.

This clonotype was counted many times. This chain connects TRBV15 to TRBJ2-7; D is ambiguous. Germline CDR1 and CDR2: LNHNV and YYDKDF (reference sequence). The CDR3 length is 15 residues. The ends were cut back, 0 bases at V and 5 bases at J, with 14 bases in the middle. CDR3 bases: TGTGCCACCAGCAGAGATGGGCGGATTCTCGACGAGCAGTACTTC. Its translation is CATSRDGRILDEQYF.

This clonotype was observed many times. The CDR3 reads CASSLTDREAFF. CDR3 bases: TGTGCCAGCAGTTTGACGGACAGGGAAGCTTTCTTT. This chain uses TRBV28 with TRBJ1-1; TRBD1 agrees at 7 bases. Germline V gives CDR1 MDHEN, CDR2 SYDVKM. This CDR3 spans 12 amino acids. J gave up 8 bases and V 3 bases, and 3 bases lay outside the gene matches.

This clonotype has only a few counts. The rearrangement uses TRBV27 and TRBJ1-1; D unclear. Germline V gene lookup returns CDR1 MNHEY and CDR2 SMNVEV (reference sequence). Trimming removed 5 bases at V and 1 base at J, with 14 bases between. The CDR3 is 15 residues long. For the CDR3, the DNA is TGTGCCAGCAGTCTATACCGGGTCCAGAACACTGAAGCTTTCTTT. It is translated as CASSLYRVQNTEAFF.

This clonotype was seen many times. This sequence joins TRBV20-1 and TRBJ1-2, with a weak D call TRBD1 (6 bases). The CDR3 totals 14 residues. The germline V gene encodes CDR1 DFQATT and CDR2 SNEGSKA (reference sequence). Trimming cost V 4 bases and J 0 bases, with 12 bases left between them. The DNA of the CDR3 is TGCAGTGCTAAAACAGGGAACCCTAACTATGGCTACACCTTC. Residues: CSAKTGNPNYGYTF.

The table lists this clonotype with many counts. This chain joins TRBV18 and TRBJ1-1; D gene uncertain. Trimming took 2 bases from V and 0 from J, leaving 4 bases between them. Germline CDR1 and CDR2: KGHSH and LQKENI. This CDR3 comprises 13 residues. Written as DNA, the CDR3 is TGTGCCAGCTCACCATCGGTGAACACTGAAGCTTTCTTT. This codes for CASSPSVNTEAFF.

This clonotype has at least ten counts. This chain connects TRBV5-1 to TRBJ2-3; the match to TRBD2 covers 7 bases. Germline V gives CDR1 SGHRS, CDR2 YFSETQ. Trimming took 7 bases from V and 2 from J; bases not matched to a gene: 10. CDR3 size: 15 residues. In DNA form, the CDR3 reads TGCGCCAGCCTAGAAGCGGGGCAGATCACAGATACGCAGTATTTT. Residues: CASLEAGQITDTQYF.

V is TRBV11-2 and J is TRBJ2-3, with D uncertain. Germline V gene data show CDR1 as SGHAT and CDR2 as FQNNGV. This CDR3 contains 16 residues. Trimming cost V 0 bases and J 0 bases, with 10 bases left between them. The CDR3 DNA is TGTGCCAGCAGCTTAGAAAGCACAATTAGCACAGATACGCAGTATTTT. Residues: CASSLESTISTDTQYF.

This sequence joins TRBV13 and TRBJ1-2, with TRBD1 identical over 7 bases. CDR3 length equals 16 residues. Losses at the gene ends were 5 bases for V and 4 bases for J; bases not matched to a gene: 13. Germline CDR1 reads PRHDT; CDR2 reads FYEKMQ (reference sequence). This CDR3 reads CASSPPHDRVAYGYTF. CDR3 DNA: TGTGCCAGCAGCCCCCCCCACGACAGGGTCGCCTATGGCTACACCTTC.

This clonotype has a count of ten or more. The V call is TRBV7-2, the J call TRBJ2-3; 13 positions match TRBD2. CDR3 length: 17 amino acids. Germline V lookup: CDR1 SGHTA, CDR2 FQGNSA. Germline trimming cut 2 bases from V and 2 bases from J; bases unmatched to any gene: 4. The CDR3 here is CASSLSTSGGATDTQYF. The CDR3 DNA is TGTGCCAGCAGCTTATCCACTAGCGGGGGGGCCACAGATACGCAGTATTTT.

This clonotype was seen only a few times. This chain joins TRBV29-1 and TRBJ2-2, with D perhaps matching TRBD2 (6 bases). Trimming cost V 7 bases and J 6 bases, with 9 bases left between them. The CDR3 spans 11 residues. Germline loops: CDR1 SQVTM, CDR2 ANQGSEA. This CDR3 is CSGGEPGELFF. CDR3 nucleotide sequence: TGCAGCGGCGGGGAACCCGGGGAGCTGTTTTTT.

This clonotype was counted at least ten times. The chain links TRBV2 to TRBJ1-2; D is perhaps TRBD1 (6 bases). Germline V gives CDR1 SNHLY, CDR2 FYNNEI. The germline V and J ends were trimmed by 11 bases and 6 bases, with 13 bases remaining between them. The CDR3 totals 11 residues. The CDR3 spells CAGYRVNGYTF. DNA for the CDR3: TGTGCCGGATACAGGGTTAATGGCTACACCTTC.

Many counts were recorded for this clonotype. J is TRBJ2-1 and V is TRBV12-3 or TRBV12-4; maybe TRBD1 (6 bases). Trimming pared 7 bases from V and 7 bases from J, leaving 20 bases between. The CDR3 is 15 amino acids. As DNA, the CDR3 is TGTGCCAGCACCCCGGGGCAGGGGTTTAGAAATGAGCAGTTCTTC. Translation: CASTPGQGFRNEQFF.

The chain uses TRBV20-1 and TRBJ1-2; possible D gene TRBD1, 6 bases. CDR1 and CDR2 (germline): DFQATT, SNEGSKA (reference sequence). The CDR3 spans 16 residues. With 3 bases removed from V and 1 base from J, the gap between germline ends came to 18 bases. As DNA, the CDR3 is TGCAGTGCTAGGGCCGTGGGGGCGGTATTTAACTATGGCTACACCTTC. Translating gives CSARAVGAVFNYGYTF.

For this clonotype: A much larger clonotype is one base distant, so this may be a read error. V usage is TRBV7-9 and J usage is TRBJ2-2; 8 bases are a match to TRBD2. Trimming took 6 bases from V and 7 from J; bases not matched to a gene: 7. The length of the CDR3 is 14 residues. Germline V gene sequence: CDR1 SEHNR, CDR2 FQNEAQ (reference sequence). The CDR3 bases are TGTGCCAGCAGAGCTAGCGGGTACATCGGGGAGCTGTTTTTT. This translates into CASRASGYIGELFF.

As concerns this clonotype: A read error may explain this, as a much larger clone is one base away. This rearrangement joins TRBV13 to TRBJ2-1, with 9 bases identical to TRBD2. The germline V gene encodes CDR1 PRHDT and CDR2 FYEKMQ (reference sequence). The CDR3 extends over 17 amino acids. The CDR3 DNA follows: TGTGCCAGCAGCACCACAGTCGGGCGGGGGGGAGACAATGAGCGGTTCTTC. Protein sequence: CASSTTVGRGGDNERFF.

This clonotype was recorded a few times. This sequence joins TRBV5-7 and TRBJ2-2; 7 bases align to TRBD1. Being an ORF, TRBV5-7 has a function that is uncertain. The J segment lost 6 bases and the V segment lost 4 bases, leaving 15 bases of the junction unmatched. This CDR3 is 17 amino acids long. CDR3 amino acids: CASSPPRQGLGSGELFF. CDR3 coding DNA: TGTGCCAGCAGCCCACCCAGACAGGGCCTGGGTTCCGGGGAGCTGTTTTTT.

At least ten counts were recorded for this clonotype. V gene TRBV11-2 combines with J gene TRBJ2-4; 7 nucleotides line up with TRBD1. This CDR3 comprises 14 residues. Germline CDR1 is SGHAT and CDR2 is FQNNGV. V gave up 6 bases and J gave up 2 bases; unmatched junction bases: 4. CDR3 in amino acids: CASRPQGTKNIQYF. CDR3 nucleotide sequence: TGTGCCAGCAGACCACAGGGGACCAAAAACATTCAGTACTTC.

Of note for this clonotype: A read error may be the cause here, since a much bigger clone is one base away. CDR3 region: CASSREPARGQYF. As DNA, the CDR3 is TGTGCCAGCAGCCGGGAGCCTGCGCGGGGGCAGTACTTC. This chain joins TRBV27 and TRBJ2-7; a weak D match, TRBD2 (6 bases). Trimming took off 6 bases at V and 9 bases at J, with 18 bases between the two ends. CDR1 and CDR2 from the germline V gene are MNHEY and SMNVEV (reference sequence). CDR3 length equals 13 residues.

With regard to this clonotype: An end of the junction does not agree with germline; a read error may underlie this. The chain combines TRBV10-3 with TRBJ2-7; TRBD1 or TRBD2 may be the D gene (6 bases each). Germline CDR1 reads ENHRY; CDR2 reads SYGVKD. The CDR3 contains 12 residues. The CDR3 loop reads CATKGGTYEQHF. CDR3 nucleotides: TGTGCCACCAAGGGGGGAACCTACGAGCAGCACTTC.

A few counts support this clonotype. The chain recombines TRBV11-3 with TRBJ1-6; a weak D match, TRBD1 (5 bases). The CDR3 contains 16 residues. V shed 1 base and J shed 7 bases, with 14 bases lying between them. Germline loops: CDR1 SGHNT, CDR2 YENEEA. The CDR3 sequence: CASSLVRWGVNSPLHF. The DNA of the CDR3 is TGTGCCAGCAGCTTAGTACGCTGGGGGGTAAATTCACCCCTCCACTTT.

Points on this clonotype: This sequence may be a read error, since a much larger clone differs from it by one base. The chain couples TRBV20-1 to TRBJ1-5; 7 bases fit TRBD1. The CDR3 spans 14 residues. CDR1 and CDR2 (germline): DFQATT, SNEGSKA (reference sequence). The CDR3 sequence is CSARDGTVGQLQHF. The CDR3 DNA follows: TGCAGTGCTAGAGATGGGACAGTTGGTCAGCTCCAGCATTTT.

The chain joins TRBV5-1 to TRBJ2-7; 9 bases map to TRBD2. With 4 bases clipped from V and 0 bases from J, the junction kept 2 bases outside the gene matches. Germline CDR1 SGHRS, CDR2 YFSETQ. The CDR3 length is 14 residues. The CDR3 spells CASSIAGASYEQYF. In DNA, the CDR3 is TGCGCCAGCAGCATAGCGGGGGCCTCCTACGAGCAGTACTTC.